The source of this T cell receptor beta chain is a study of blood T cell repertoires in COVID-19. Across the whole study: Acute-phase and convalescent COVID-19 samples originated in the United States, Italy and Spain. The analysed material was cDNA or gDNA that came from T cells, B-cell-depleted T cells, or PBMCs.

This CDR3 has 18 residues. Trimming removed 7 bases from V and 0 bases from J; junction bases left unmatched: 13. CDR1 and CDR2 (germline): MNHEY, SMNVEV (reference sequence). Authors' processing steps: Amplification of reference gene primers provided the estimated nucleated cell counts. TCRdb keeps only in-frame clones here, not all; method: immunoSEQ multiplex PCR. Clone size and V and J calls were adopted from that table, with D and trimming inferred from the DNA. The table shows over 150,000 clones, with about 80% occurring only once. The count of this clone is one. The chain combines TRBV27 with TRBJ1-3; 9 bases line up with TRBD1. Material: peripheral blood. This TCR was recovered from a man aged 70-80 years with active or convalescent COVID-19. CDR3 DNA: TGTGCCAGCACCTCCGTCTCGGGACAGGGTAACTCTGGAAACACCATATATTTT. The encoded protein is CASTSVSGQGNSGNTIYF.